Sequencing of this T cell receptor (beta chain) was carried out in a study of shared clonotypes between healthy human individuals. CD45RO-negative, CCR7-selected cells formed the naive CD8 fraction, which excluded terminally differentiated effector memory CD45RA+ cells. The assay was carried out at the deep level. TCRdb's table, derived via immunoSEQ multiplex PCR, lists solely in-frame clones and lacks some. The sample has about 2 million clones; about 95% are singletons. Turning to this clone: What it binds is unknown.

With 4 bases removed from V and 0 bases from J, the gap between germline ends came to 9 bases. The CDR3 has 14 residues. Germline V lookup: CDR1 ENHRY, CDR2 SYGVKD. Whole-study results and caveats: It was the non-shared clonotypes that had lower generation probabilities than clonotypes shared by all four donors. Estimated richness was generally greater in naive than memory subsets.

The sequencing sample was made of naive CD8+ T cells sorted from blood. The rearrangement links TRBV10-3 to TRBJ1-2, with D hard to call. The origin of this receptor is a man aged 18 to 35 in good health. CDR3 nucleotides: TGTGCCATCAGTGGGAACACCCCTAACTATGGCTACACCTTC. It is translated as CAISGNTPNYGYTF.